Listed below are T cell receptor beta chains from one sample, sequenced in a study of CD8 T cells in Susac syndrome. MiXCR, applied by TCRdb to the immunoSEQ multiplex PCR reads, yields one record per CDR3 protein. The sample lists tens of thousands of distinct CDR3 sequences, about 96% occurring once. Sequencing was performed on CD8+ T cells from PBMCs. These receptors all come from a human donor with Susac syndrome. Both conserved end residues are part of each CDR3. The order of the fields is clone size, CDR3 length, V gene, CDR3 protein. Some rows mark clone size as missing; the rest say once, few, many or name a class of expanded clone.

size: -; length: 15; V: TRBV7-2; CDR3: CASSFAGGGTDTQYF
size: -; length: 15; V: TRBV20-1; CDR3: CSALRTRGRTGELFF
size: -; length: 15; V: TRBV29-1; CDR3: CSVEGGEEAYNEQFF
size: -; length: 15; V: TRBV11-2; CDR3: CASSETDGTYNEQFF
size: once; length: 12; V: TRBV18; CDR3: CASSPAQADQFF
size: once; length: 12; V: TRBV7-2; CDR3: CASSLDFNEQFF
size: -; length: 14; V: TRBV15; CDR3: CATSTAATNEKLFF
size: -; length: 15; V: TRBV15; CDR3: CATSKDRANTGELFF
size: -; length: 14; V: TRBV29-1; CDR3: CSVELGGTDQPQHF
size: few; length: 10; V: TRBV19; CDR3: CASKAYGYTF
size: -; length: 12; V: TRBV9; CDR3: CASGTDQETQYF
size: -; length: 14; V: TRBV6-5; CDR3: CASSYKDSSYEQYF
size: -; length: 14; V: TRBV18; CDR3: CASSPSGGVDGYTF
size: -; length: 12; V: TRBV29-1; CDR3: CSTGGTDYGYTF
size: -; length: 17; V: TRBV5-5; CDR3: CASPGRRSLIVHYGYTF
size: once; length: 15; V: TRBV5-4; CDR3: CASRQLAGGFNEQFF
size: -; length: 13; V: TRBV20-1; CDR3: CSASGTDSYEQYF
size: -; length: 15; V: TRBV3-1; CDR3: CASSHRTGRQETQYF
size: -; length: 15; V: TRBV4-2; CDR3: CASSQDLGRGETQYF
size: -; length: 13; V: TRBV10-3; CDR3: CAIVAREGGEQFF
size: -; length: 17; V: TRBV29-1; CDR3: CSVVEDRNPFSYNEQFF
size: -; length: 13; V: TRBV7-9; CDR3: CASSLTLGNEQFF
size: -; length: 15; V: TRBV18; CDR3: CASSPPTGGDEKLFF
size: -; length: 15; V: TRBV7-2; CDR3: CASNPSITNYNEQFF
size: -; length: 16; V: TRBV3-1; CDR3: CASSQDRDNKFHEQYF
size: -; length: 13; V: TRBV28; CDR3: CASRRSRGQPQHF
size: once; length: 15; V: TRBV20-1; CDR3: CSARGLAGSYNEQFF
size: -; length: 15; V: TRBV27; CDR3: CASSPGTGGNQPQHF
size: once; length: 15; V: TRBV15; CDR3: CATSRRAGADTEAFF
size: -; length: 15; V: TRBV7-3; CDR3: CASSLGVGAVTEAFF
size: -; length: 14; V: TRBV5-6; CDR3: CASSLADSSYEQYF
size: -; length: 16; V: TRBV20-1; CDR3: CSARVRGDLWANEQFF
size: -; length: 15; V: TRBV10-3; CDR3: CAISERAGGNTEAFF
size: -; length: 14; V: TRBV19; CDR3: CASSIGPMGLIQYF
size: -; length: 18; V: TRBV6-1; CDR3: CASSRRQGSWRNTGELFF
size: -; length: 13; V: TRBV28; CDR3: CASSPPVYNEQFF
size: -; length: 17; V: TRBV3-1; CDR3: CASSLIEGLTTNEKLFF
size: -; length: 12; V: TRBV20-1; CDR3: CSALSSNQPQHF
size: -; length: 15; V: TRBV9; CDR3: CASSVARAANTEAFF
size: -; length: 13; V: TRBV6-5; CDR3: CASSYALVQGYTF
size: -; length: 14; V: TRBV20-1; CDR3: CSTGYSLMNTEAFF
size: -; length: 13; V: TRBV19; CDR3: CASSIGVGTEAFF